One sample yielded the 16 T cell receptor beta chains listed below, sequenced in a study of cytomegalovirus exposure and HLA in healthy donors. Vbeta (60) and Jbeta (13) primers were used in the PCR. TCRdb keeps only in-frame clones here, not all; method: immunoSEQ multiplex PCR. The table lists a few hundred thousand clones, more than 80% of them singletons. Sequencing was performed on PBMCs. The receptors derive from a man aged 30 to 45 in good health and CMV-seronegative.

The chain couples TRBV7-2 to TRBJ2-5; TRBD2 matches at 8 bases. The CDR3 spans 14 residues. The germline V gene has CDR1 SGHTA and CDR2 FQGNSA. The V and J ends lost 5 bases and 5 bases, in that order; junction bases with no gene match: 7. The CDR3 is CASSDGGAVETQYF. The CDR3 coding sequence is TGTGCCAGCAGCGACGGGGGGGCCGTGGAGACCCAGTACTTC.

V and J are TRBV2 and TRBJ2-3; 8 bases align to TRBD2. V was clipped by 3 bases and J by 8 bases; unmatched bases: 22. Germline lookup yields CDR1 SNHLY and CDR2 FYNNEI. The CDR3 runs to 19 residues. The CDR3 nucleotides are TGTGCCAGCAGTGAGAGGCCCGAGGGAAGCGGGGGACCTCGCCGTACGCAGTATTTT. The encoded protein is CASSERPEGSGGPRRTQYF.

The chain joins TRBV19 to TRBJ2-5, with 12 nucleotides matching TRBD2. Germline V gives CDR1 LNHDA, CDR2 SQIVND (reference sequence). With V trimmed by 5 bases and J by 7 bases, 5 bases remained unmatched. CDR3 size: 14 residues. CDR3 loop: CASSPSSGGGTQYF. The CDR3 DNA reads TGTGCCAGTAGTCCATCTAGCGGGGGGGGGACCCAGTACTTC.

The chain employs TRBV5-6 and TRBJ1-5; 7 bases map to TRBD1. With 4 bases clipped from V and 3 bases from J, the junction kept 10 bases outside the gene matches. CDR3 length: 16 amino acids. The germline V gene encodes CDR1 SGHDT and CDR2 YYEEEE. The CDR3 protein is CASSRIKGAVNQPQHF. CDR3 DNA: TGTGCCAGCAGCCGCATCAAGGGGGCAGTCAATCAGCCCCAGCATTTT.

The V and J genes are TRBV28 and TRBJ1-3; tentatively, D is TRBD1 (6 bases). This CDR3 has 19 amino acids. CDR1 and CDR2 (germline): MDHEN, SYDVKM. Trimming removed 8 bases at V and 0 bases at J, with 26 bases between. CDR3 nucleotides: TGTGCCAGCCTTGGAAGAGGGTTGGAACAGGGATCCTCTGGAAACACCATATATTTT. Translated: CASLGRGLEQGSSGNTIYF.

This clone is a singleton in its sample. This rearrangement joins TRBV28 to TRBJ1-1; D is undetermined. Germline CDR1 MDHEN, CDR2 SYDVKM. The length of the CDR3 is 18 residues. V lost 1 base, J lost 1 base, and 19 bases lay in between. DNA of the CDR3: TGTGCCAGCAGTTTATCCCCAGGCGGACTAGGTAGGAACACTGAAGCTTTCTTT. Its protein is CASSLSPGGLGRNTEAFF.

J is TRBJ2-3 and V is TRBV10-2; D is unclear. This CDR3 is 11 amino acids long. The V end was cut by 3 bases, the J end by 11 bases, with 9 bases between. The V gene's germline CDR1 is WSHSY and CDR2 SAAADI. CDR3 loop: CASSEAMGQYF. As DNA, the CDR3 is TGCGCCAGCAGTGAAGCGATGGGGCAGTATTTT.

The gene calls are TRBV19 and TRBJ2-7; 9 positions match TRBD1. V lost 2 bases, J lost 6 bases, and 8 bases stayed unmatched. This CDR3 is 15 amino acids long. From germline, CDR1 is LNHDA and CDR2 SQIVND (reference sequence). In nucleotides, the CDR3 is TGTGCCAGTAGTATAACCACAGGGGGCTTGACCGAGCAGTACTTC. Amino acids: CASSITTGGLTEQYF.

The chain joins TRBV19 to TRBJ1-2; possibly TRBD1 for D (6 bases). V lost 5 bases to trimming and J lost 6 bases, with 16 bases between them. The CDR3 has 14 amino acids. CDR1 and CDR2 from the germline V gene are LNHDA and SQIVND (reference sequence). In DNA, the CDR3 is TGTGCCAGTAGTCCGATGACAGGAGGAAATGGCTACACCTTC. This codes for CASSPMTGGNGYTF.

The rearrangement uses TRBV5-6 and TRBJ1-5; D is perhaps TRBD1 (5 bases). Germline CDR1 is SGHDT and CDR2 is YYEEEE. The CDR3 runs 16 residues. V was shortened by 1 base and J by 5 bases, with 16 bases between the two germline ends. The CDR3 loop reads CASSLLTAYGDQPQHF. The CDR3 nucleotides read TGTGCCAGCAGCTTGCTGACAGCATATGGTGATCAGCCCCAGCATTTT.

V gene TRBV2 combines with J gene TRBJ1-4; 12 positions match TRBD1. Germline V lookup: CDR1 SNHLY, CDR2 FYNNEI. The ends lost 6 bases at V and 8 bases at J; junction bases unmatched: 4. This CDR3 has 14 amino acids. The CDR3 DNA reads TGTGCCAGCAGGGGGACAGGGGGCAGGGAAAAACTGTTTTTT. Amino acids: CASRGTGGREKLFF. The entire variable domain, with the rest obtained from reference TRBV2 and TRBJ1-4, is as follows: EPEVTQTPSHQVTQMGQEVILRCVPISNHLYFYWYRQILGQKVEFLVSFYNNEISEKSEIFDDQFSVERPDGSNFTLKIRSTKLEDSAMYFCASRGTGGREKLFFGSGTQLSVL.

The gene calls are TRBV5-5 and TRBJ2-3; tentatively, D is TRBD1 (5 bases). The CDR3 is 15 residues long. CDR1 is SGHKS and CDR2 is YYEKEE in the germline V gene (reference sequence). V lost 4 bases and J lost 10, with 22 bases in between. In DNA, the CDR3 is TGTGCCAGCAGCCCTGACATCAGGGCCGTTCGTGCGCAGTATTTT. This translates into CASSPDIRAVRAQYF.

The rearrangement links TRBV21-1 to TRBJ1-1; the table's D call, TRBD1, has no DNA check behind it. TRBV21-1 is designated a pseudogene. This CDR3 region has 14 residues. The DNA for the CDR3 is TGTGCCAGCAGCAAAGATGGGCCCCACACTGAAGCTTTCTTT. Translating gives CASSKDGPHTEAFF.

The V call is TRBV7-3, the J call TRBJ2-5; D is uncertain. This CDR3 is 13 amino acids long. Germline V lookup: CDR1 SGHTA, CDR2 FQGTGA. The V gene lost 5 bases and the J gene lost 2 bases, with 9 bases spanning the gap. The CDR3: CASSQVPQETQYF. In DNA, the CDR3 is TGTGCCAGCAGCCAGGTGCCGCAAGAGACCCAGTACTTC.

The V and J genes are TRBV28 and TRBJ2-5; 7 bases are a match to TRBD1. The tail of the sequence fits TRBJ2-7 better, so the J call may be wrong. The CDR3 runs 14 residues. CDR1 and CDR2 from the germline V gene are MDHEN and SYDVKM. The CDR3 DNA reads as TGTGCCAGCAGTTTATACATACAGGGGCACGAGCAGTACTTC. It yields the protein CASSLYIQGHEQYF.

The chain employs TRBV5-6 and TRBJ2-3; 11 positions match TRBD2. This CDR3 region has 16 residues. Losses at the gene ends were 4 bases for V and 2 bases for J; bases not matched to a gene: 6. Germline assignment: CDR1 SGHDT and CDR2 YYEEEE. CDR3 protein: CASSPQTSGVTDTQYF. The DNA of the CDR3 is TGTGCCAGCAGCCCCCAGACTAGCGGGGTCACAGATACGCAGTATTTT.